This T cell receptor beta chain was identified during a study of molecular identifiers for immune sequencing clone quantification. TCRdb reprocessed the PCR reads with MiXCR, giving one entry per CDR3 protein. The sample has about 640,000 distinct CDR3 sequences, about 20% seen once. Concerning this clonotype: The junction differs from germline at one of its ends, possibly a read error.

Sorting selected naive CD8 T cells with a CD8+CD4-CCR7+CD45RA+ phenotype. The TCR sequence derives from a human donor in good health. Some libraries in this study had Jurkat cell RNA spiked in. The sequenced sample was naive CD8+ T cells from blood, with Jurkat cell RNA spiked in. Indicated subset: FACS-sorted CD8+CD4-CCR7+CD45RA+ naive T cells.

CDR3: CAGSLRAPRDSSYNEQFF. CDR3 bases: TGTGCCGGCAGCCTTAGAGCTCCCCGGGACAGCTCCTACAATGAGCAGTTCTTC. The chain links TRBV12-3 or TRBV12-4 to TRBJ2-1; 7 nucleotides align to TRBD1. The CDR3 consists of 18 residues.